The clone carrying this T cell receptor beta chain has a handful of counts. Its antigen is not known. Every bit of the isolated RNA underwent reverse transcription, so sequencing read expressed TCRB transcripts. The assay was immunoSEQ multiplex PCR, and TCRdb's table has in-frame clones only and misses some. The sample has about 620,000 clones; roughly a sixth are singletons. Germline-derived CDR1 and CDR2 are SGDLS and YYNGEE. The J segment lost 4 bases and the V segment lost 0 bases, leaving 4 bases of the junction unmatched. CDR3 length: 15 residues. The source of the sample is a study of beta chain features in type 1 diabetes. As for the study in general: All samples yielded roughly 100,000,000 examined sorted cells.

Naive, central memory, regulatory and stem cell-like memory cells within the CD4+ compartment were sorted using CD45RO/CCR7/CD25/CD127/CD95/CD27. Study-level points and caveats: TCRB CDR3s were moderately but significantly shorter in Type 1 diabetes patients in all four CD4+ subsets. PCR might show a preference for shorter templates, equally across patients and controls.

This TCR came from a man aged 18 to 29 in good health. Sequenced material: naive CD4+ T cells from blood. The V call is TRBV9, the J call TRBJ1-3, with 7 bases matching TRBD1. Written as DNA, the CDR3 is TGTGCCAGCAGCGTAGGGGGACAGAACGGAAACACCATATATTTT. Its protein is CASSVGGQNGNTIYF. The variable domain in full, completed from reference TRBV9 and TRBJ1-3, reads DSGVTQTPKHLITATGQRVTLRCSPRSGDLSVYWYQQSLDQGLQFLIQYYNGEERAKGNILERFSAQQFPDLHSELNLSSLELGDSALYFCASSVGGQNGNTIYFGEGSWLTVV.